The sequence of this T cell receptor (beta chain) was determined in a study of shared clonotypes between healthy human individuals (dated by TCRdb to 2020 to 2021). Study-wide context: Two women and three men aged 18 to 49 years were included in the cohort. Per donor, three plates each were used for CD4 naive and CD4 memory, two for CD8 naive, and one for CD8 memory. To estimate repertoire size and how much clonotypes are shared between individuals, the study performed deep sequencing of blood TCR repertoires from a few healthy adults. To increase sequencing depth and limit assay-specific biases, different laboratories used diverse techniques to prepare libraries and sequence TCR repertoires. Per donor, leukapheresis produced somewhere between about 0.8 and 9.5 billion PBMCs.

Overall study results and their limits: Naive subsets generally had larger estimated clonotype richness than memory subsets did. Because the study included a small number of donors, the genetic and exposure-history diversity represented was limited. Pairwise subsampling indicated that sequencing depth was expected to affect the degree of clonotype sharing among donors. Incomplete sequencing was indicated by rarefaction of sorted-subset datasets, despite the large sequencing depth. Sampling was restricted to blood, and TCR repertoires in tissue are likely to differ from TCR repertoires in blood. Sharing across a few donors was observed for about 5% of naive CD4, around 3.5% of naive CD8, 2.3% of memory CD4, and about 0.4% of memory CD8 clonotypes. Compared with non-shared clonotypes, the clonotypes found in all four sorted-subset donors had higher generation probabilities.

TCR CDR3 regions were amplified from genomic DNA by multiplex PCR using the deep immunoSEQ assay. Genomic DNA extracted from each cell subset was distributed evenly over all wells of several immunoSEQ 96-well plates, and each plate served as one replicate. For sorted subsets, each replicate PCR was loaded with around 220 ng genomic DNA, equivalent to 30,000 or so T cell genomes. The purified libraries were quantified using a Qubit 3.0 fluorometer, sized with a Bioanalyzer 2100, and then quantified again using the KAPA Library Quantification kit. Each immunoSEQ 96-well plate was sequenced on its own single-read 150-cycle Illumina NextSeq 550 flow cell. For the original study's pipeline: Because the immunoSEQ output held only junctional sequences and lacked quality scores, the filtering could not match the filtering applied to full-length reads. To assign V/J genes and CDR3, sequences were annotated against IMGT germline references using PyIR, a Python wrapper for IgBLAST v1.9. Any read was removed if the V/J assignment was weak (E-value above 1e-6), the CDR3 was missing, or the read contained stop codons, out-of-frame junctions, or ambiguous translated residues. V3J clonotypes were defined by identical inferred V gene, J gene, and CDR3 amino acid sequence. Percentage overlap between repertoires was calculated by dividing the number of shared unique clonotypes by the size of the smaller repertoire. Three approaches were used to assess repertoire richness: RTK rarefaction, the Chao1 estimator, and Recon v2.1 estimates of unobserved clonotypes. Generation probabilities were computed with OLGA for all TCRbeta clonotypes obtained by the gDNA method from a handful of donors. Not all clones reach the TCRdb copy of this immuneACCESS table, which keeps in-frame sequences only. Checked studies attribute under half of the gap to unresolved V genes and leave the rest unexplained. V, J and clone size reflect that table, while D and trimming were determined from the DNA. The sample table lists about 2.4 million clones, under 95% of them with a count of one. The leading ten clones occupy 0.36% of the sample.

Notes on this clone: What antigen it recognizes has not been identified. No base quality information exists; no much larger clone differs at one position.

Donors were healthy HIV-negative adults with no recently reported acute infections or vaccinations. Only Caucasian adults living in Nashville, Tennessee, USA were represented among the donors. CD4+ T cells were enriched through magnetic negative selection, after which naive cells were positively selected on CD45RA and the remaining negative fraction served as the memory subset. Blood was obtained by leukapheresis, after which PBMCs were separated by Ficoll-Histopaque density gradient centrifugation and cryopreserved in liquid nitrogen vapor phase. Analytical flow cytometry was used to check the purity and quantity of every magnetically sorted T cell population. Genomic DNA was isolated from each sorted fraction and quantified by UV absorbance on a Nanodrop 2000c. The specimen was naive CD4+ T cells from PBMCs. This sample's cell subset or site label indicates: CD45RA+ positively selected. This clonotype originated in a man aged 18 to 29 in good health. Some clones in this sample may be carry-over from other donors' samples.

The DNA reads as follows: TGTGCCAGCTCACCGTACAGGGTGGGGGTCACTGAAGCTTTCTTT. This translates into CASSPYRVGVTEAFF. The chain is encoded by TRBV18 joined to TRBJ1-1, and perhaps TRBD1 as D gene, on 6 matching bases. CDR1 KGHSH and CDR2 LQKENI are derived from the germline V gene. Cut back by 3 bases and 4 bases, the V and J ends lie 15 bases apart. The CDR3 numbers 15 residues from cysteine through phenylalanine. Only the CDR3 DNA stays, 45 bases, in frame from base 1.